The 27 T cell receptor beta chains presented below share a single source sample, sequenced in a study of graft-versus-host responses after intestinal transplantation (dated by TCRdb to the early 2020s). The sample's time point label, in plain terms: cells obtained before transplantation from donor or recipient. The library was produced with the immunoSEQ multiplex PCR assay. In its TCRdb copy, this immuneACCESS table keeps in-frame sequences only and misses some clones. Where compared with another copy, unresolved V genes explain less than half of these, and the others have no known cause. The sample table holds tens of thousands of clones, of which roughly four fifths were seen once. The ten largest account for roughly 17% of the sample. These receptors' antigens are unknown. Sequencing was performed on unstimulated CD8+ T cells sorted from spleen or lymph node cells, taken before intestinal transplant. The receptors derive from a human donor who received an intestinal transplant.

This chain links TRBV7-6 with TRBJ2-7, with D possibly being TRBD1 (6 bases). The ends were cut back, 6 bases at V and 1 base at J, with 16 bases in the middle. CDR1 is SGHVS, CDR2 FNYEAQ, per germline. This CDR3 contains 15 residues. The CDR3 DNA follows: TGTGCCAGCAGTCGTCACAGGGATTATTCCTACGAGCAGTACTTC. Its protein product is CASSRHRDYSYEQYF.

CDR3 DNA sequence: TGTGCCAGCAGTTTCCCAGATTTCTCTGGGGCCAACGTCCTGACTTTC. Amino acid sequence: CASSFPDFSGANVLTF. This chain links TRBV28 with TRBJ2-6, with D uncertain. CDR3 size: 16 residues. Germline V gene data show CDR1 as MDHEN and CDR2 as SYDVKM. The V gene lost 3 bases and the J gene lost 0 bases, with 9 bases spanning the gap.

The chain combines TRBV4-1 with TRBJ2-3; D not resolved. This CDR3 has 14 residues. V was clipped by 0 bases and J by 6 bases, with 10 bases between them. The germline V gene has CDR1 MGHRA and CDR2 YSYEKL. CDR3 coding DNA: TGCGCCAGCAGCCAAGAGGTAGTCTCCGATACGCAGTATTTT. Encoded protein: CASSQEVVSDTQYF.

The V gene is TRBV5-6, the J gene TRBJ1-6; D ambiguous. The CDR3 length is 15 residues. Trimming pared 0 bases from V and 0 bases from J, leaving 4 bases between. Germline V gives CDR1 SGHDT, CDR2 YYEEEE. The DNA of the CDR3 is TGTGCCAGCAGCTTGGGAGGCTCCTATAATTCACCCCTCCACTTT. The encoded protein is CASSLGGSYNSPLHF.

This chain joins TRBV7-9 and TRBJ2-1; no clear D. The CDR3 has 13 amino acids. From germline, CDR1 is SEHNR and CDR2 FQNEAQ (reference sequence). Between the trimmed V and J ends, which lost 0 bases and 7 bases, there was a span of 7 bases. The CDR3 is CASSLARQNEQFF. For the CDR3, the DNA is TGTGCCAGCAGCTTAGCTAGGCAGAATGAGCAGTTCTTC.

V is TRBV11-2 and J is TRBJ2-4; D not resolved. Germline V CDR1 and CDR2: SGHAT, FQNNGV. The V and J ends lost 5 bases and 6 bases respectively, with 8 bases between them. CDR3 length equals 12 residues. The CDR3 loop reads CASSPTRNIQYF. DNA of the CDR3: TGTGCCAGCAGCCCCACACGAAACATTCAGTACTTC.

CDR3 in amino acids: CASSSGTGVGYTF. Written as DNA, the CDR3 is TGTGCCAGCAGCTCCGGGACAGGGGTTGGCTACACCTTC. This sequence joins TRBV13 and TRBJ1-2, with 10 bases fitting TRBD1. The CDR3 is 13 amino acids. Germline loops: CDR1 PRHDT, CDR2 FYEKMQ (reference sequence). J was trimmed by 7 bases and V by 4 bases; bases with no gene match: 3.

This clone showed up just once. The gene calls are TRBV7-9 and TRBJ1-1, with a weak D call TRBD1 (6 bases). V was shortened by 6 bases and J by 2 bases, with 16 bases between the two germline ends. The germline gives CDR1 SEHNR, CDR2 FQNEAQ (reference sequence). The CDR3 consists of 15 residues. Written as DNA, the CDR3 is TGTGCCAGCAGTCTAGCCCAGGGGCGCAACACTGAAGCTTTCTTT. Translation: CASSLAQGRNTEAFF.

This chain uses TRBV2 with TRBJ2-7; 15 bases agree with TRBD2. The CDR3 is 16 residues long. V lost 8 bases, J lost 4 bases, and 9 bases stayed unmatched. Germline CDR1 SNHLY, CDR2 FYNNEI. CDR3 amino acids: CASGRTSGGAFYEQYF. CDR3 nucleotides: TGTGCCAGCGGTAGGACTAGCGGGGGGGCTTTTTACGAGCAGTACTTC.

This clone was detected only a few times. This sequence joins TRBV6-5 and TRBJ2-1, with 9 bases aligning to TRBD2. This CDR3 is 15 amino acids long. Per the germline V gene, CDR1 is MNHEY and CDR2 is SVGAGI. The V and J ends lost 2 bases and 5 bases, in that order; junction bases with no gene match: 4. In nucleotides, the CDR3 is TGTGCCAGCAGTTACGGATTAGCGGGGGACAATGAGCAGTTCTTC. This encodes CASSYGLAGDNEQFF.

This chain links TRBV5-1 with TRBJ2-1, with TRBD2 matching over 11 bases. Germline CDR1 SGHRS, CDR2 YFSETQ. V shed 0 bases and J 9 bases; nucleotides not matched to a gene: 5. This CDR3 contains 15 residues. DNA for the CDR3: TGCGCCAGCAGCTTGGGCCTAGCGGGAGGAATTGAGCAGTTCTTC. Its translation is CASSLGLAGGIEQFF.

This clone was counted between two and nine times. The chain joins TRBV27 to TRBJ1-2; 11 bases align to TRBD1. Germline trimming cut 1 base from V and 8 bases from J; bases unmatched to any gene: 6. The V gene's germline CDR1 is MNHEY and CDR2 SMNVEV (reference sequence). The CDR3 length is 15 residues. CDR3 in DNA: TGTGCCAGCAGTTTATTGGGACAGGGGGTTGGGGGCTACACCTTC. Protein product: CASSLLGQGVGGYTF.

This sequence joins TRBV5-4 and TRBJ2-7; D remains ambiguous. The CDR3 loop spans 16 amino acids. Germline CDR1 is SGHNT and CDR2 is YYREEE (reference sequence). Between the trimmed V and J ends, which lost 6 bases and 1 base, there was a span of 20 bases. The CDR3: CASTIGQSKGSYEQYF. CDR3 DNA sequence: TGTGCCAGCACCATTGGGCAGAGTAAGGGATCCTACGAGCAGTACTTC.

The rearrangement uses TRBV6-5 and TRBJ2-3; D gene uncertain. Trimming left V 1 base short and J 6 bases short, with 8 bases between. The CDR3 length is 13 residues. Germline V lookup: CDR1 MNHEY, CDR2 SVGAGI. The CDR3 coding sequence is TGTGCCAGCAGTTACTTTACTGGGGATACGCAGTATTTT. Translating it yields CASSYFTGDTQYF.

This chain connects TRBV5-5 to TRBJ2-7; the D gene is possibly TRBD2 (6 bases). Germline CDR1 is SGHKS and CDR2 is YYEKEE (reference sequence). V lost 4 bases and J 0 bases, leaving 14 bases between the germline ends. This CDR3 has 15 residues. CDR3 loop: CASSAGTYASYEQYF. The CDR3 DNA reads as TGTGCCAGCAGCGCCGGGACTTACGCCTCCTACGAGCAGTACTTC.

CDR3 DNA: TGTGCCATCAGTGAGTCGGCGAACGGACAGGGAGAGGAGTATGGCTACACCTTC. The encoded protein is CAISESANGQGEEYGYTF. V usage is TRBV10-3 and J usage is TRBJ1-2, with 8 bases fitting TRBD1. V gave up 0 bases and J gave up 5 bases; unmatched junction bases: 14. Germline CDR1 and CDR2: ENHRY and SYGVKD. The CDR3 runs 18 residues.

The chain recombines TRBV4-1 with TRBJ1-3, with D possibly TRBD1 on 6 matching bases. The CDR3 contains 15 residues. CDR1 and CDR2 (germline): MGHRA, YSYEKL. V lost 4 bases to trimming and J lost 3 bases, with 13 bases between them. CDR3 nucleotide sequence: TGCGCCAGCAGCCCGACGGGACACTTTGGAAACACCATATATTTT. Its protein is CASSPTGHFGNTIYF.

The V gene is TRBV5-8, the J gene TRBJ1-4; the match to TRBD1 covers 9 bases. CDR3 length: 16 amino acids. CDR1 SGHTS and CDR2 YDEGEE come from the germline V gene. Trimming cost V 4 bases and J 0 bases; bases outside gene matches: 4. CDR3 amino acids: CASSPGTGSTNEKLFF. As DNA, the CDR3 is TGTGCCAGCAGCCCCGGGACAGGGTCAACTAATGAAAAACTGTTTTTT. The variable domain in full, with the rest retrieved from reference TRBV5-8 and TRBJ1-4, is EAGVTQSPTHLIKTRGQQATLRCSPISGHTSVYWYQQALGLGLQFLLWYDEGEERNRGNFPPRFSGRQFPNYSSELNVNALELEDSALYLCASSPGTGSTNEKLFFGSGTQLSVL.

The chain uses TRBV7-6 and TRBJ1-6; 7 bases are a match to TRBD1. The J segment lost 14 bases and the V segment lost 5 bases, leaving 9 bases of the junction unmatched. Germline CDR1 and CDR2: SGHVS and FNYEAQ. The CDR3 is 13 residues long. Here the CDR3 reads CASSLPGQLTLHF. The CDR3 nucleotides are TGTGCCAGCAGCCTTCCGGGACAGCTTACCCTCCACTTT.

The chain combines TRBV7-9 with TRBJ1-5; D gene ambiguous. V was pared by 2 bases and J by 0 bases, with 2 bases between. The V gene's germline CDR1 is SEHNR and CDR2 FQNEAQ (reference sequence). This CDR3 has 13 residues. In DNA form, the CDR3 reads TGTGCCAGCAGCTTAAATAGCAATCAGCCCCAGCATTTT. This codes for CASSLNSNQPQHF.

The chain recombines TRBV5-4 with TRBJ2-7; maybe TRBD2 (6 bases). This CDR3 has 14 amino acids. Germline CDR1 SGHNT, CDR2 YYREEE (reference sequence). V gave up 5 bases and J gave up 0 bases, with 12 bases separating them. The chain's CDR3 is CASRSYGGSYEQYF. CDR3 DNA: TGTGCCAGCAGATCCTACGGGGGCTCCTACGAGCAGTACTTC.

The chain carries TRBV6-6 and TRBJ2-7, with 9 bases that match TRBD2. J gave up 5 bases and V 5 bases, and 10 bases lay outside the gene matches. The CDR3 sequence is 15 residues long. In germline, CDR1 is MNHNY, CDR2 SVGAGI (reference sequence). The CDR3 DNA reads TGTGCCAGCAGTCTCCTGCGGGGGGGCGTCGACGAGCAGTACTTC. Translated, it gives CASSLLRGGVDEQYF.

The V call is TRBV30, the J call TRBJ1-1; tentatively, D is TRBD1 (6 bases). The ends were cut back, 4 bases at V and 2 bases at J, with 14 bases in the middle. The germline V gene has CDR1 GTSNPN and CDR2 SVGIG (reference sequence). This CDR3 has 14 amino acids. The CDR3 loop is CAWKEGQFNTEAFF. The DNA for the CDR3 is TGTGCCTGGAAAGAAGGACAGTTCAACACTGAAGCTTTCTTT.

This clone was seen just once. V is TRBV21-1 and J is TRBJ2-3; the table names TRBD2, a call not compared with the DNA. TRBV21-1 is termed a pseudogene. The CDR3 extends over 14 amino acids. The CDR3 loop reads CASSKVLGTDTQYF. In DNA, the CDR3 is TGTGCCAGCAGCAAAGTACTCGGCACAGATACGCAGTATTTT.

The chain links TRBV7-9 to TRBJ2-1, with D hard to call. Germline V gives CDR1 SEHNR, CDR2 FQNEAQ (reference sequence). Trimming left V 5 bases short and J 8 bases short, with 10 bases between. The CDR3 totals 12 residues. The CDR3, as DNA: TGTGCCAGCAGCGTCGTGGGCGATGAGCAGTTCTTC. It yields the protein CASSVVGDEQFF.

V usage is TRBV7-2 and J usage is TRBJ2-7; unclear D gene. Trimming took 3 bases from V and 2 from J, leaving 20 bases between them. Germline V gene lookup returns CDR1 SGHTA and CDR2 FQGNSA. This CDR3 contains 17 residues. CDR3 nucleotide sequence: TGTGCCAGCAGCTTTCCTGGCCTCGTTGTAAACGCCTACGAGCAGTACTTC. Translated: CASSFPGLVVNAYEQYF.

This chain links TRBV7-3 with TRBJ2-1; 7 bases line up with TRBD1. Germline CDR1 and CDR2: SGHTA and FQGTGA. Losses at the gene ends were 5 bases for V and 0 bases for J; bases not matched to a gene: 7. This CDR3 contains 16 residues. The CDR3: CASSVSGGDSYNEQFF. In nucleotides, the CDR3 is TGTGCCAGCAGCGTATCAGGGGGTGACTCCTACAATGAGCAGTTCTTC.